This TCR beta chain was captured in a study of OX40 agonist ivuxolimab in advanced cancers. For the study at large: People who had prior anti-PD-1, anti-PD-L1 or anti-CTLA-4 therapy could take part, and approximately 43% had some. The study's findings and limits: More expanded clones were found, on average, in CD8+ than in CD4+ T cells. Low levels of normalized T-cell clonal expansion also appeared in some nonresponders.

The CDR3 is 16 residues long. The junction had 10 bases not matched to a gene; V was cut back by 2 bases and J by 7 bases. Germline-derived CDR1 and CDR2 are MNHEY and SVGAGI. This clone was counted a single time. Its antigen is unknown. Patients with a history of autoimmune disease or on systemic immunosuppression were excluded. Libraries were prepared by immunoSEQ multiplex PCR; TCRdb keeps only in-frame clonotypes and omits some of them. The sample holds under 85,000 clones, around 85% seen once. The sample consisted of CD4+ or CD8+ T cells sorted from blood, taken in a trial of the OX40 agonist ivuxolimab. This chain connects TRBV6-5 to TRBJ2-1; 8 positions match TRBD1. The source is an adult with an advanced solid tumor such as melanoma, head and neck, liver or kidney cancer. In DNA form, the CDR3 reads TGTGCCAGCAGTTACGAACCCTACGGGGACAGGAATGAGCAGTTCTTC. Translating it yields CASSYEPYGDRNEQFF.